The rows below give T cell receptor beta chains drawn from one sample of a study of early T cells in non-severe SARS-CoV-2 infection. TCRdb analysed the 5' RACE reads with MiXCR anew, one entry per CDR3 protein. Among tens of thousands of distinct CDR3 sequences, just under 4.5% were seen once, and the ten largest hold about a fifth. Sequenced input: whole blood. These receptors all come from an adult who was a healthcare worker with PCR-confirmed SARS-CoV-2 infection or an uninfected control (not recorded which). The CDR3 runs from the conserved cysteine through the conserved F or W. The order of the fields is clone size, J gene, D gene, V gene, CDR3 protein, CDR3 DNA. D genes are given only for firm matches. Size tells how often a clone was seen (once, few, many) or the class of an expanded clone, and some rows leave it out.

size: many; J: TRBJ2-1; D: TRBD2; V: TRBV7-9; CDR3: CASSLYGTSVFDEQFF; DNA: TGTGCCAGCAGCTTGTACGGGACTAGCGTTTTCGATGAGCAGTTCTTC
size: many; J: TRBJ1-4; D: NA; V: TRBV2; CDR3: CASKMGRTNEKLFF; DNA: TGTGCCAGCAAGATGGGAAGAACTAATGAAAAACTGTTTTTT
size: NA; J: TRBJ2-3; D: NA; V: TRBV7-2; CDR3: CASRPGATDTQYF; DNA: TGTGCCAGCAGGCCGGGAGCCACAGATACGCAGTATTTT
size: many; J: TRBJ2-1; D: NA; V: TRBV30; CDR3: CAWRGYNEQFF; DNA: TGTGCCTGGCGTGGGTACAATGAGCAGTTCTTC
size: NA; J: TRBJ2-5; D: NA; V: TRBV6-5; CDR3: CASSPQGLFKGTQYF; DNA: TGTGCCAGCAGTCCCCAGGGCCTCTTTAAAGGGACCCAGTACTTC
size: many; J: TRBJ2-3; D: TRBD2; V: TRBV7-2; CDR3: CASSRSGINTDTQYF; DNA: TGTGCCAGCAGTCGTAGCGGGATTAACACAGATACGCAGTATTTT
size: many; J: TRBJ1-1; D: TRBD1; V: TRBV9; CDR3: CASSVADRAATEAFF; DNA: TGTGCCAGCAGCGTAGCGGACAGGGCGGCCACTGAAGCTTTCTTT
size: many; J: TRBJ2-7; D: NA; V: TRBV28; CDR3: CASSLFVLDYEQYF; DNA: TGTGCCAGCAGTTTGTTTGTCCTAGACTACGAGCAGTACTTC
size: many; J: TRBJ2-7; D: NA; V: TRBV6-1; CDR3: CASSEPGTGYEQYF; DNA: TGTGCCAGCAGTGAACCCGGGACGGGCTACGAGCAGTACTTC
size: few; J: TRBJ1-1; D: NA; V: TRBV20-1; CDR3: CSARAGRGTEAFF; DNA: TGCAGTGCTAGAGCCGGGAGGGGGACTGAAGCTTTCTTT
size: few; J: TRBJ2-1; D: TRBD2; V: TRBV24-1; CDR3: CATSGGDTEQFF; DNA: TGTGCCACCAGCGGGGGGGATACTGAGCAGTTCTTC
size: NA; J: TRBJ1-1; D: TRBD1; V: TRBV10-3; CDR3: CAISASGQTNTEAFF; DNA: TGTGCCATCAGTGCATCGGGACAGACGAACACTGAAGCTTTCTTT
size: many; J: TRBJ2-1; D: TRBD2; V: TRBV9; CDR3: CASSPGGLAGLLSYNEQFF; DNA: TGTGCCAGCAGCCCCGGTGGGCTAGCGGGTCTCCTCTCCTACAATGAGCAGTTCTTC
size: NA; J: TRBJ2-1; D: TRBD2; V: TRBV7-6; CDR3: CASSLGVASGVSYNEQFF; DNA: TGTGCCAGCAGCTTAGGAGTGGCGAGCGGGGTATCCTACAATGAGCAGTTCTTC
size: many; J: TRBJ2-1; D: NA; V: TRBV7-2; CDR3: CASSLEELAPYNEQFF; DNA: TGTGCCAGCAGCTTAGAGGAATTGGCCCCCTACAATGAGCAGTTCTTC
size: NA; J: TRBJ1-4; D: NA; V: TRBV29-1; CDR3: CSVDFGATNEKLFF; DNA: TGCAGCGTCGATTTCGGGGCCACTAATGAAAAACTGTTTTTT
size: NA; J: TRBJ2-1; D: NA; V: TRBV6-2/TRBV6-3; CDR3: CASSPRLGEQFF; DNA: TGTGCCAGCAGCCCACGGTTGGGTGAGCAGTTCTTC
size: many; J: TRBJ2-2; D: NA; V: TRBV7-8; CDR3: CASSLSFDTGELFF; DNA: TGTGCCAGCAGCTTAAGCTTCGACACCGGGGAGCTGTTTTTT
size: few; J: TRBJ1-2; D: NA; V: TRBV6-6; CDR3: CASSDSYGYTF; DNA: TGTGCCAGCTCAGACAGCTATGGCTACACCTTC
size: many; J: TRBJ2-5; D: NA; V: TRBV11-2; CDR3: CASSNQETQYF; DNA: TGTGCCAGCAGCAACCAAGAGACCCAGTACTTC
size: many; J: TRBJ1-2; D: NA; V: TRBV28; CDR3: CASMGNYGYTF; DNA: TGTGCCAGCATGGGAAACTATGGCTACACCTTC
size: many; J: TRBJ2-7; D: TRBD1; V: TRBV4-3; CDR3: CASSYSRDRVYEQYF; DNA: TGCGCCAGCAGTTACTCCCGGGACAGGGTCTACGAGCAGTACTTC
size: many; J: TRBJ1-1; D: NA; V: TRBV10-2; CDR3: CASKMAGQTEAFF; DNA: TGCGCCAGCAAAATGGCAGGGCAAACTGAAGCTTTCTTT
size: many; J: TRBJ2-2; D: NA; V: TRBV5-1; CDR3: CASSPAGAGNTGELFF; DNA: TGCGCCAGCAGCCCTGCCGGGGCGGGGAACACCGGGGAGCTGTTTTTT
size: many; J: TRBJ2-1; D: NA; V: TRBV7-9; CDR3: CASSLQGISYNEQFF; DNA: TGTGCCAGCAGCTTACAAGGAATTTCCTACAATGAGCAGTTCTTC
size: many; J: TRBJ2-5; D: TRBD1; V: TRBV5-6; CDR3: CASSSRDRVRETQYF; DNA: TGTGCCAGCAGCTCCCGGGACAGGGTACGAGAGACCCAGTACTTC
size: many; J: TRBJ1-1; D: TRBD1; V: TRBV28; CDR3: CASTHAQTGANTEAFF; DNA: TGTGCCAGCACCCATGCTCAAACAGGGGCAAACACTGAAGCTTTCTTT
size: many; J: TRBJ2-1; D: TRBD2; V: TRBV7-9; CDR3: CASSLLGGLAGAYNEQFF; DNA: TGTGCCAGCAGCCTACTCGGAGGACTAGCGGGAGCTTACAATGAGCAGTTCTTC
size: NA; J: TRBJ2-1; D: NA; V: TRBV29-1; CDR3: CSLHLTDLDEQFF; DNA: TGCAGCCTCCACCTGACAGATTTGGATGAGCAGTTCTTC
size: many; J: TRBJ2-1; D: NA; V: TRBV5-1; CDR3: CASSDGANNEQFF; DNA: TGCGCCAGCAGCGACGGGGCAAACAATGAGCAGTTCTTC
size: few; J: TRBJ1-3; D: NA; V: TRBV28; CDR3: CASGVTGNSGNTIYF; DNA: TGTGCCAGCGGAGTGACCGGTAACTCTGGAAACACCATATATTTT
size: many; J: TRBJ2-1; D: NA; V: TRBV9; CDR3: CASSVVSGPYNEQFF; DNA: TGTGCCAGCAGCGTAGTATCCGGGCCCTACAATGAGCAGTTCTTC